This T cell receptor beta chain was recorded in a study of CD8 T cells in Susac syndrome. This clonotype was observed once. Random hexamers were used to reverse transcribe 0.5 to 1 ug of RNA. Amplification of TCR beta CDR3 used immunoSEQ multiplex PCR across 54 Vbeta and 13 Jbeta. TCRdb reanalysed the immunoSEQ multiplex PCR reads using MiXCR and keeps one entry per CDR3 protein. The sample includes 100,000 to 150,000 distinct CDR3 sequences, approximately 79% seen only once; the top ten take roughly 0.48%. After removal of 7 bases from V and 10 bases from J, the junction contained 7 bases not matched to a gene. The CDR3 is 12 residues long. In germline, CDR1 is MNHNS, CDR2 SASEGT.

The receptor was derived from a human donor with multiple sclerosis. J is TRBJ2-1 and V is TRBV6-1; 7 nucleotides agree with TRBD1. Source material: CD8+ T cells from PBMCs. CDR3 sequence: CASNPTGLEQFF. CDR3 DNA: TGTGCCAGCAACCCGACAGGGTTAGAGCAGTTCTTC.